What follows is one T cell receptor beta chain and its context. Its specificity is unknown. Time point specified: week 35, safety follow-up. Vaccination used 300 ug of mutant IDH1 20-mer peptide per dose, with topical imiquimod. TCRdb's table, derived via immunoSEQ multiplex PCR, lists solely in-frame clones and lacks some. The sample gives about 56,000 clones, 85% to 90% of which show up once; about 1.6% is in the top ten. These data belong to a study of a mutant IDH1 vaccine in newly diagnosed glioma. Looking at the study overall: Most patients had radiochemotherapy with temozolomide before enrollment; others had one alone. The timing of visit V12 was week 35, and that of visit V13 was week 47.

CDR3 length equals 14 residues. J gave up 3 bases and V 3 bases, and 3 bases lay outside the gene matches. Germline V gives CDR1 LNHDA, CDR2 SQIVND (reference sequence). The TCR sequence derives from a man in his forties or fifties with glioma. The sequenced sample was PBMCs, obtained from a glioma patient whose treatment included an IDH1 peptide vaccine. The J gene is TRBJ2-3, the V gene TRBV19; the match to TRBD2 covers 7 bases. The CDR3 DNA is TGTGCCAGTAGTATGTGGGGGGGAACAGATACGCAGTATTTT. Protein sequence: CASSMWGGTDTQYF. The complete variable domain, with remaining parts taken from reference TRBV19 and TRBJ2-3, reads DGGITQSPKYLFRKEGQNVTLSCEQNLNHDAMYWYRQDPGQGLRLIYYSQIVNDFQKGDIAEGYSVSREKKESFPLTVTSAQKNPTAFYLCASSMWGGTDTQYFGPGTRLTVL.